These T cell receptor beta chains were read from a single sample in a study of blood T cell repertoires in COVID-19. Sequencing used immunoSEQ multiplex PCR; TCRdb keeps in-frame clones, though not all of them. The data contain about 210,000 clones, about 80% of them singletons. The specimen sequenced was peripheral blood. These TCRs come from a woman in her forties with active or convalescent COVID-19. CDR3s include the opening cysteine and the closing phenylalanine or tryptophan. D genes are given only for firm matches. Rows give clone size only sometimes, using once, few, many, or a class for an expanded clone.

16 | once | TRBJ1-1 | NA | TRBV6-2/TRBV6-3 | CASSYSVGAVNTEAFF | TGTGCCAGCAGTTACTCTGTAGGGGCTGTGAACACTGAAGCTTTCTTT
16 | NA | TRBJ1-2 | NA | TRBV30 | CAWSVPGGWGNYGYTF | TGTGCCTGGAGTGTACCCGGGGGATGGGGTAACTATGGCTACACCTTC
12 | NA | TRBJ2-7 | NA | TRBV9 | CASSRIGGEQYF | TGTGCCAGCAGCCGTATCGGGGGCGAGCAGTACTTC
11 | NA | TRBJ1-4 | NA | TRBV20-1 | CSVRSGEKLFF | TGCAGTGTTCGCTCCGGTGAAAAACTGTTTTTT
15 | NA | TRBJ1-5 | NA | TRBV9 | CASSFGPRANQPQHF | TGTGCCAGCAGCTTCGGTCCGCGGGCAAATCAGCCCCAGCATTTT
14 | NA | TRBJ2-7 | TRBD2 | TRBV9 | CASSVNGRGYEQYF | TGTGCCAGCAGCGTAAACGGGAGGGGATACGAGCAGTACTTC
14 | NA | TRBJ1-4 | NA | TRBV11-2 | CASSLQRNNEKLFF | TGTGCCAGCAGCTTACAGCGGAATAATGAAAAACTGTTTTTT
16 | NA | TRBJ1-1 | TRBD1 | TRBV2 | CASKPGTGLWNTEAFF | TGTGCCAGCAAACCCGGGACAGGGTTATGGAACACTGAAGCTTTCTTT
14 | NA | TRBJ1-1 | NA | TRBV19 | CASSITVMNTEAFF | TGTGCCAGTAGTATAACGGTGATGAACACTGAAGCTTTCTTT
16 | NA | TRBJ1-2 | TRBD1 | TRBV5-1 | CASSNLRQGINYGYTF | TGCGCCAGCAGCAACCTCCGACAGGGGATTAACTATGGCTACACCTTC
11 | NA | TRBJ1-5 | NA | TRBV20-1 | CSASQARSQHF | TGCAGTGCTAGTCAAGCCCGGTCCCAGCATTTT
14 | NA | TRBJ1-5 | TRBD1 | TRBV6-5 | CASAGTGGNQPQHF | TGTGCCAGTGCCGGGACAGGGGGCAATCAGCCCCAGCATTTT
16 | NA | TRBJ2-1 | TRBD2 | TRBV5-1 | CASSLVAGGTYNEQFF | TGCGCCAGCAGCTTGGTAGCGGGAGGTACCTACAATGAGCAGTTCTTC
14 | NA | TRBJ1-2 | TRBD1 | TRBV7-9 | CASSLAGTGDGYTF | TGTGCCAGCAGCTTAGCCGGGACAGGGGATGGCTACACCTTC
16 | NA | TRBJ2-1 | TRBD2 | TRBV3-1/TRBV3-2 | CASSQRTSGRSNEQFF | TGTGCCAGCAGCCAAAGGACTAGCGGGAGATCCAATGAGCAGTTCTTC
16 | NA | TRBJ1-5 | TRBD1 | TRBV4-3 | CASSQNRGGSNQPQHF | TGCGCCAGCAGCCAAAACAGGGGTGGGAGCAATCAGCCCCAGCATTTT
14 | NA | TRBJ1-3 | NA | TRBV6-2/TRBV6-3 | CASSLDGVGNTIYF | TGTGCCAGCAGCCTAGATGGAGTTGGAAACACCATATATTTT
15 | NA | TRBJ1-5 | TRBD1 | TRBV10-3 | CAISEGTGAGQPQHF | TGTGCCATCAGTGAGGGAACAGGGGCAGGTCAGCCCCAGCATTTT
16 | once | TRBJ2-3 | TRBD1 | TRBV18 | CASSPPGTGHTDTQYF | TGTGCCAGCTCACCACCTGGGACAGGGCACACAGATACGCAGTATTTT
15 | NA | TRBJ2-7 | NA | TRBV6-2/TRBV6-3 | CASSYSRGGAYEQYF | TGTGCCAGCAGTTACTCCCGAGGAGGGGCCTACGAGCAGTACTTC
14 | NA | TRBJ1-5 | NA | TRBV27 | CASRAGILNQPQHF | TGTGCCAGCCGAGCGGGAATACTTAATCAGCCCCAGCATTTT
13 | NA | TRBJ2-5 | NA | TRBV5-1 | CASSFSPRETQYF | TGCGCCAGCAGCTTTTCTCCTCGGGAGACCCAGTACTTC
14 | NA | TRBJ1-5 | NA | TRBV24-1 | CATSDGPLNQPQHF | TGTGCCACCAGTGATGGGCCGTTAAATCAGCCCCAGCATTTT
16 | NA | TRBJ1-2 | NA | TRBV10-3 | CATGPDTGGGSYGYTF | TGTGCCACTGGGCCAGACACCGGAGGAGGCAGCTATGGCTACACCTTC
14 | NA | TRBJ1-6 | TRBD1 | TRBV2 | CASTSGTGFSPLHF | TGTGCCAGCACATCCGGGACAGGGTTTTCACCCCTCCACTTT
16 | NA | TRBJ2-7 | TRBD1 | TRBV10-3 | CAISPLRDRGAREQYF | TGTGCCATCAGCCCCCTCCGGGACAGGGGTGCCCGGGAGCAGTACTTC
13 | few | TRBJ1-2 | NA | TRBV5-1 | CASSEQGTYGYTF | TGCGCCAGCAGCGAGCAGGGTACCTATGGCTACACCTTC
15 | NA | TRBJ2-7 | NA | TRBV7-2 | CASSLDLFNAYEQYF | TGTGCCAGCAGCTTAGATCTTTTTAATGCCTACGAGCAGTACTTC
12 | NA | TRBJ2-7 | TRBD2 | TRBV5-4 | CASQLAGYEQYF | TGTGCCAGCCAACTAGCGGGCTACGAGCAGTACTTC
13 | few | TRBJ2-7 | NA | TRBV6-5 | CASTSGAPFEQYF | TGTGCCAGCACCTCAGGGGCACCTTTCGAGCAGTACTTC
15 | NA | TRBJ2-1 | TRBD2 | TRBV13 | CASSLASGSYDEQFF | TGTGCCAGCAGCTTAGCTAGCGGGAGTTATGATGAGCAGTTCTTC
14 | NA | TRBJ1-1 | NA | TRBV14 | CASSQDWGLAEAFF | TGTGCCAGCAGCCAAGATTGGGGGCTTGCTGAAGCTTTCTTT
16 | NA | TRBJ1-2 | NA | TRBV19 | CASSIASAGNNYGYTF | TGTGCCAGTAGTATAGCATCCGCAGGAAATAACTATGGCTACACCTTC
15 | NA | TRBJ1-1 | NA | TRBV19 | CASSKERGTNTEAFF | TGTGCCAGTAGTAAAGAGAGGGGGACGAACACTGAAGCTTTCTTT
18 | NA | TRBJ2-3 | TRBD1 | TRBV24-1 | CATSHPGGQGEGTDTQYF | TGTGCCACCAGCCATCCCGGTGGACAGGGGGAAGGAACAGATACGCAGTATTTT
13 | NA | TRBJ2-7 | NA | TRBV19 | CASSIASPYEQYF | TGTGCCAGTAGTATTGCCAGTCCCTACGAGCAGTACTTC
15 | NA | TRBJ1-2 | NA | TRBV24-1 | CATSDQGQPRGGYTF | TGTGCCACCAGTGATCAAGGACAGCCCAGGGGTGGCTACACCTTC
14 | NA | TRBJ1-4 | TRBD1 | TRBV10-1 | CATAEGQGWEKLFF | TGCGCCACAGCGGAGGGACAGGGTTGGGAAAAACTGTTTTTT
15 | NA | TRBJ1-5 | NA | TRBV30 | CAWSGGVGSNQPQHF | TGTGCCTGGAGTGGGGGGGTCGGGAGCAATCAGCCCCAGCATTTT
15 | NA | TRBJ1-5 | NA | TRBV5-1 | CASSQQPGSNQPQHF | TGCGCCAGCAGCCAGCAACCGGGGAGCAATCAGCCCCAGCATTTT
16 | few | TRBJ1-1 | NA | TRBV7-3 | CASSPIQVLGNTEAFF | TGTGCCAGCAGCCCCATCCAAGTCCTAGGGAACACTGAAGCTTTCTTT
15 | NA | TRBJ1-6 | NA | TRBV9 | CASSDGGQPNSPLHF | TGTGCCAGCAGCGACGGGGGGCAGCCCAATTCACCCCTCCACTTT
16 | once | TRBJ2-3 | TRBD2 | TRBV9 | CASSGVEREGTDTQYF | TGTGCCAGCAGCGGGGTGGAGCGGGAGGGGACAGATACGCAGTATTTT
23 | NA | TRBJ2-3 | TRBD1 | TRBV18 | CASSRSPPNPGQSVVVGTDTQYF | TGTGCCAGCTCACGATCTCCGCCGAATCCGGGACAGAGTGTAGTGGTGGGCACAGATACGCAGTATTTT
16 | once | TRBJ2-2 | TRBD1 | TRBV5-4 | CASSGGQGISRGELFF | TGTGCCAGCAGCGGTGGACAGGGGATTTCGCGCGGGGAGCTGTTTTTT
14 | NA | TRBJ2-7 | NA | TRBV5-1 | CASNRVDPTYEQYF | TGCGCCAGCAACAGGGTGGATCCAACCTACGAGCAGTACTTC
13 | few | TRBJ1-1 | NA | TRBV7-3 | CASSLCNSCQAFF | TGTGCCAGCAGCTTATGTAACAGCTGCCAAGCTTTCTTT
15 | NA | TRBJ1-5 | TRBD1 | TRBV5-1 | CASSLGQGAQQPQHF | TGCGCCAGCAGCCTGGGACAGGGGGCCCAGCAGCCCCAGCATTTT
14 | NA | TRBJ2-5 | TRBD2 | TRBV19 | CASSVGRAPETQYF | TGTGCCAGTAGTGTCGGGAGGGCCCCAGAGACCCAGTACTTC